This TCR beta chain was observed in a study of T cells in Graves' hyperthyroidism and ophthalmopathy. Uncontrolled infection, other autoimmune disease, pregnancy and lactation each barred patients from inclusion. The source of the PBMCs was 9.5 to 10 ml of fresh peripheral blood. TCR beta CDR3 region amplification was performed from RNA transcripts. A first-round RT-PCR of the TCR CDR3 used the HTBI primer set. TCRdb processed the multiplex PCR reads anew with MiXCR; each CDR3 protein has one entry. This sample yields some 420,000 distinct CDR3 sequences, of which about 13% are seen a single time; about 4.9% belongs to the top ten. At least ten counts were recorded for this clonotype. Its antigen is not identified. General study points: Blood also carried most thyroid clonotypes expanded above 0.001. Ophthalmopathy was predicted by the model a median of 6.5 months ahead of onset.

The sequence was collected from a woman aged 18-30 years with Graves' hyperthyroidism. The source material was blood.

The CDR3: CASSLPGIQPQHF. The CDR3 DNA follows: TGTGCCAGCAGTTTACCGGGCATCCAGCCCCAGCATTTT. The gene calls are TRBV12-3 or TRBV12-4 and TRBJ1-5; no clear D. The V end lost 2 bases, the J end lost 7 bases, and 9 bases lay between the germline ends. CDR3 length: 13 amino acids.